This TCR beta chain was found in a study of cytomegalovirus exposure and HLA in healthy donors. Study-wide context: Roughly 180 million T cells yielded 100 million or so unique TCR beta sequences in earlier analysis.

With respect to this clone: Its matching antigen is unknown.

This CDR3 comprises 15 residues. The V end was cut by 4 bases, the J end by 3 bases, with 10 bases between. The germline V gene has CDR1 MNHEY and CDR2 SVGAGI. The study, taken as a whole, reports: Association of a missense DCLRE1C variant with TCR beta V- and J-gene trimming was reported in a later analysis.

Amplification used 60 Vbeta primers and 13 Jbeta primers. Only in-frame clones appear in the TCRdb table, and some are missing; sequencing was by immunoSEQ multiplex PCR. The table includes about 130,000 clones, over 70% detected once. This TCR was sampled from a female donor in good health and CMV-seronegative. The sequencing sample was made of PBMCs. The chain combines TRBV6-5 with TRBJ2-6, with a weak D call TRBD1 (6 bases). CDR3 bases: TGTGCCAGCAGTTCACCAGGGGTTGGGGCCAACGTCCTGACTTTC. Its protein product is CASSSPGVGANVLTF.